This TCR beta chain was identified during a study of blood T cell repertoires in COVID-19. Germline CDR1 is SGHDT and CDR2 is YYEEEE. The ends were cut back, 6 bases at V and 0 bases at J, with 18 bases in the middle. This CDR3 has 16 residues. Donors were grouped by their self-reported clinical history. Clones were sequenced by immunoSEQ multiplex PCR, and TCRdb holds only the in-frame ones, with some missing. The repertoire has 300,000 to 350,000 clones, over 80% of them found once; the top ten carry about 4.7%. V usage is TRBV5-6 and J usage is TRBJ1-1, with D perhaps matching TRBD1 (6 bases). The clonotype comes from a man under 40 who had recovered from COVID-19. The sequencing input was PBMCs or T cells enriched from blood (not recorded which). The CDR3 DNA reads TGTGCCAGCACCCTATTCGACTGGGGGCTGAACACTGAAGCTTTCTTT. This codes for CASTLFDWGLNTEAFF. The full variable domain, with the rest looked up from reference TRBV5-6 and TRBJ1-1, is DAGVTQSPTHLIKTRGQQVTLRCSPKSGHDTVSWYQQALGQGPQFIFQYYEEEERQRGNFPDRFSGHQFPNYSSELNVNALLLGDSALYLCASTLFDWGLNTEAFFGQGTRLTVV.